These 25 T cell receptor beta chains were sequenced from one sample in a study of technical replicates of blood from several donors. Sequencing used immunoSEQ multiplex PCR; TCRdb keeps in-frame clones, though not all of them. The sample lists about 60,000 clones, about 89% occurring once. The sequenced sample consisted of PBMCs. These receptors were collected from a human donor in good health. Some clones in this sample may be carry-over from other donors' samples.

This clone appeared once. This chain uses TRBV7-2 with TRBJ2-5; perhaps TRBD2 as D (6 bases). The V and J ends lost 4 bases and 1 base respectively, with 16 bases between them. Per the germline V gene, CDR1 is SGHTA and CDR2 is FQGNSA. The CDR3 is made up of 16 amino acids. The chain's CDR3 is CASSSGLSQLQETQYF. The CDR3 DNA follows: TGTGCCAGCAGCTCCGGACTATCCCAACTCCAAGAGACCCAGTACTTC.

The V and J genes are TRBV5-4 and TRBJ2-1, with TRBD1 identical over 7 bases. V shed 1 base and J 4 bases; nucleotides not matched to a gene: 5. This CDR3 contains 15 residues. The germline CDR1 and CDR2 sequences are SGHNT and YYREEE (reference sequence). CDR3 sequence reads: CASSLWDSLYNEQFF. CDR3 DNA sequence: TGTGCCAGCAGCTTGTGGGACAGCCTATACAATGAGCAGTTCTTC.

The V and J genes are TRBV5-1 and TRBJ2-5; TRBD1 aligns across 9 bases. This CDR3 has 14 residues. V was clipped by 3 bases and J by 5 bases; unmatched bases: 5. CDR1 is SGHRS and CDR2 is YFSETQ in the germline V gene. DNA for the CDR3: TGCGCCAGCAGCTCACAGGGGGCGGAGGAGACCCAGTACTTC. Translating it yields CASSSQGAEETQYF.

The CDR3 spells CASSQELASGKGTDTQYF. CDR3 DNA sequence: TGTGCCAGCAGCCAAGAGTTGGCTAGCGGGAAGGGCACAGATACGCAGTATTTT. J is TRBJ2-3 and V is TRBV4-2, with 9 bases identical to TRBD2. CDR1 LGHNA and CDR2 YNFKEQ come from the germline V gene. Germline trimming cut 0 bases from V and 1 base from J; bases unmatched to any gene: 8. This CDR3 has 18 amino acids.

The chain links TRBV29-1 to TRBJ1-3; a possible D gene is TRBD1 (5 bases). The V and J ends lost 6 bases and 3 bases respectively, with 9 bases between them. The CDR3 sequence is 12 residues long. CDR1 is SQVTM, CDR2 ANQGSEA, per germline. This CDR3 reads CSVAGLGNTIYF. The CDR3, as DNA: TGCAGCGTGGCAGGGCTTGGAAACACCATATATTTT.

The rearrangement links TRBV5-1 to TRBJ1-1, with 9 nucleotides matching TRBD1. V gave up 3 bases and J gave up 5 bases; unmatched junction bases: 5. Germline V gives CDR1 SGHRS, CDR2 YFSETQ. CDR3 length: 14 amino acids. The CDR3 loop reads CASSYGTGWTEAFF. The CDR3 DNA reads TGCGCCAGCAGCTACGGGACAGGGTGGACTGAAGCTTTCTTT.

V is TRBV5-5 and J is TRBJ1-2; D unclear. This CDR3 has 15 amino acids. The germline CDR1 and CDR2 sequences are SGHKS and YYEKEE (reference sequence). The V gene lost 2 bases and the J gene lost 0 bases, with 11 bases spanning the gap. CDR3 nucleotides: TGTGCCAGCAGCTTTGAGGGTTCAGCTAACTATGGCTACACCTTC. Translating it yields CASSFEGSANYGYTF.

This clone has only a few counts. This chain joins TRBV4-1 and TRBJ2-2; TRBD1 is a possible D gene (5 bases). The CDR3 contains 16 residues. Germline values: CDR1 MGHRA, CDR2 YSYEKL. V shed 4 bases and J shed 0 bases, with 12 bases lying between them. The CDR3 DNA sequence: TGCGCCAGCAGCCCCAGGGTCAACCCGAACACCGGGGAGCTGTTTTTT. Its protein is CASSPRVNPNTGELFF.

This sequence joins TRBV9 and TRBJ2-2; 8 bases are shared with TRBD1. The V and J ends lost 4 bases and 5 bases, in that order; junction bases with no gene match: 10. This CDR3 is built from 16 residues. Germline V gene sequence: CDR1 SGDLS, CDR2 YYNGEE. CDR3 region: CASSMSRDRLTGELFF. The CDR3, as DNA: TGTGCCAGCAGCATGAGCCGGGACAGGCTAACCGGGGAGCTGTTTTTT.

The CDR3 DNA reads TGTGCCAGCAGCCTTACTCGGTACAATGAGCAGTTCTTC. Translating it yields CASSLTRYNEQFF. This chain connects TRBV6-5 to TRBJ2-1; D gene unclear. V was shortened by 6 bases and J by 4 bases, with 10 bases between the two germline ends. CDR3 length: 13 residues. Germline V gene lookup returns CDR1 MNHEY and CDR2 SVGAGI.

This chain connects TRBV14 to TRBJ2-1, with 11 bases aligning to TRBD2. Germline V CDR1 and CDR2: SGHDN, FVKESK. V gave up 4 bases and J gave up 0 bases; unmatched junction bases: 2. CDR3 length equals 16 residues. CDR3 in amino acids: CASSRLAGSSYNEQFF. The CDR3 coding sequence is TGTGCCAGCAGCCGACTAGCGGGGAGCTCCTACAATGAGCAGTTCTTC.

The rearrangement links TRBV4-2 to TRBJ2-1; D not certain. Germline V CDR1 and CDR2: LGHNA, YNFKEQ. This CDR3 region has 13 residues. V lost 5 bases and J 5 bases, leaving 10 bases between the germline ends. CDR3: CASSERQDNEQFF. CDR3 nucleotide sequence: TGTGCCAGCAGCGAGAGACAAGACAATGAGCAGTTCTTC.

The CDR3 DNA is TGCAGCGTTGAGGCGGGTCGCACTGAAGCTTTCTTT. It yields the protein CSVEAGRTEAFF. The V gene is TRBV29-1, the J gene TRBJ1-1; D gene uncertain. The CDR3 length is 12 residues. V was cut by 3 bases and J by 4 bases, with 9 bases left in between. Looked up from germline, CDR1 is SQVTM and CDR2 is ANQGSEA.

The chain uses TRBV7-9 and TRBJ1-2; D call uncertain. The germline V gene encodes CDR1 SEHNR and CDR2 FQNEAQ (reference sequence). The CDR3 has 13 residues. Trimming left V 1 base short and J 4 bases short, with 7 bases between. The CDR3 DNA reads as TGTGCCAGCAGCTTAGACAGCCCCTATGGCTACACCTTC. Translated: CASSLDSPYGYTF.

The chain links TRBV30 to TRBJ1-3, with 8 bases matching TRBD1. This CDR3 region has 13 residues. J gave up 0 bases and V 8 bases, and 3 bases lay outside the gene matches. The germline CDR1 and CDR2 sequences are GTSNPN and SVGIG (reference sequence). The CDR3 sequence is CAGDRGSGNTIYF. The CDR3 nucleotides read TGTGCCGGAGACAGGGGCTCTGGAAACACCATATATTTT.

The chain employs TRBV6-6 and TRBJ2-7; 10 bases line up with TRBD2. Per germline, CDR1 MNHNY and CDR2 SVGAGI (reference sequence). The V and J ends lost 6 bases and 4 bases, in that order; junction bases with no gene match: 9. This CDR3 has 15 amino acids. This chain's CDR3 is CASRHTTSGEYEQYF. DNA for the CDR3: TGTGCCAGCAGACACACAACTAGCGGGGAGTACGAGCAGTACTTC.

V is TRBV6-6 and J is TRBJ2-3; 7 bases match TRBD1. From germline, CDR1 is MNHNY and CDR2 SVGAGI (reference sequence). J was trimmed by 3 bases and V by 2 bases; bases with no gene match: 5. This CDR3 comprises 15 residues. The CDR3: CASSYVRGQTDTQYF. CDR3 bases: TGTGCCAGCAGTTACGTAAGGGGGCAAACAGATACGCAGTATTTT.

The J gene is TRBJ2-3, the V gene TRBV6-5; D possibly corresponds to TRBD1 (6 bases). Germline-derived CDR1 and CDR2 are MNHEY and SVGAGI. V was clipped by 2 bases and J by 2 bases, with 8 bases between them. The CDR3 is 14 amino acids. As DNA, the CDR3 is TGTGCCAGCAGTTACGGACAGATCACAGATACGCAGTATTTT. It encodes CASSYGQITDTQYF.

The chain links TRBV2 to TRBJ1-4; 7 positions match TRBD1. This CDR3 is built from 14 residues. The V and J ends lost 6 bases and 7 bases, in that order; junction bases with no gene match: 8. CDR1 is SNHLY and CDR2 is FYNNEI in the germline V gene. CDR3 DNA sequence: TGTGCCAGCAGACGGACAGGTTACAGTGAAAAACTGTTTTTT. The encoded protein is CASRRTGYSEKLFF.

This chain uses TRBV12-1 with TRBJ1-2. TRBV12-1 is labeled a pseudogene. This CDR3 is built from 16 residues. CDR3 coding DNA: TGTGCCAGCAGCCGTCAAGATCCGGGGGGGGCGCCCGGCTACACCTTC. Its protein product is CASSRQDPGGAPGYTF.

A few counts support this clone. The chain links TRBV4-3 to TRBJ1-1, with TRBD1 matching 7 bases. Losses at the gene ends were 1 base for V and 2 bases for J; bases not matched to a gene: 7. This CDR3 contains 16 residues. From germline, CDR1 is LGHNA and CDR2 YSLEER. The CDR3 DNA is TGCGCCAGCAGCCAAGTCGGGAGGGGGCGAAACACTGAAGCTTTCTTT. It specifies CASSQVGRGRNTEAFF.

This chain links TRBV18 with TRBJ2-3, with D possibly matching TRBD2 (6 bases). Trimming took 5 bases from V and 7 from J, leaving 19 bases between them. The CDR3 runs to 15 residues. Germline loops: CDR1 KGHSH, CDR2 LQKENI. The CDR3 DNA reads TGTGCCAGCTCATCACTGGAGGGGTCAGGAAATACGCAGTATTTT. Encoded protein: CASSSLEGSGNTQYF.

The rearrangement links TRBV6-6 to TRBJ2-7, with TRBD1 matching 10 bases. Germline CDR1 reads MNHNY; CDR2 reads SVGAGI (reference sequence). Trimming removed 3 bases from V and 6 bases from J; junction bases left unmatched: 5. The CDR3 totals 14 residues. For the CDR3, the DNA is TGTGCCAGCAGTTATTTTCGACAGGGGGCCGAGCAGTACTTC. This encodes CASSYFRQGAEQYF.

This chain connects TRBV30 to TRBJ1-5, with 8 bases lining up with TRBD1. The germline V gene encodes CDR1 GTSNPN and CDR2 SVGIG (reference sequence). This CDR3 contains 14 residues. Unmatched junction bases numbered 5, after V lost 3 bases and J lost 4 bases. The CDR3 bases are TGTGCCTGGAGCTTTGGACAGGGAAATCAGCCCCAGCATTTT. It encodes CAWSFGQGNQPQHF. Based on the CDR3 plus reference TRBV30 and TRBJ1-5, the full variable domain is SQTIHQWPATLVQPVGSPLSLECTVEGTSNPNLYWYRQAAGRGLQLLFYSVGIGQISSEVPQNLSASRPQDRQFILSSKKLLLSDSGFYLCAWSFGQGNQPQHFGDGTRLSIL.

The rearrangement uses TRBV4-2 and TRBJ2-2, with D hard to call. Trimming stripped 0 bases from V and 2 bases from J, with 7 bases between. The CDR3 consists of 15 residues. From germline, CDR1 is LGHNA and CDR2 YNFKEQ. The CDR3 is CASSQDSSNTGELFF. In DNA form, the CDR3 reads TGTGCCAGCAGCCAAGATTCTAGTAACACCGGGGAGCTGTTTTTT.